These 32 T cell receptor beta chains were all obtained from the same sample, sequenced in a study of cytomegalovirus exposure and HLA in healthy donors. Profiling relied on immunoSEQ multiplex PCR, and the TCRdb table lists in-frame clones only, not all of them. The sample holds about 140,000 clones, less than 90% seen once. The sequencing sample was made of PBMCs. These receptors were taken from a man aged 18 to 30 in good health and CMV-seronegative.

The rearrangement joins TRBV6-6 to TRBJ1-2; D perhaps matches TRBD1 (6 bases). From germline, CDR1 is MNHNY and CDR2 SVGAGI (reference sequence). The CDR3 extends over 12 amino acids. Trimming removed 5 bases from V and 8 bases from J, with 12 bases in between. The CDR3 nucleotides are TGTGCCAGCAGTCCGATTACAGGGGGCTACACCTTC. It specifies CASSPITGGYTF.

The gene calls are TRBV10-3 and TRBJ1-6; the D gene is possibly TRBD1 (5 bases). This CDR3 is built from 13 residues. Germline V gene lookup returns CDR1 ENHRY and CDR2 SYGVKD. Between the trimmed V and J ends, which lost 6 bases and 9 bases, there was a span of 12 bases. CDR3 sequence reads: CAIRAGLTSPLHF. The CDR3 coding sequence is TGTGCCATCAGGGCAGGGCTGACTTCACCCCTCCACTTT.

The CDR3 sequence: CASSPRGDHTGELFF. As DNA, the CDR3 is TGTGCCAGCAGTCCCCGGGGAGACCACACCGGGGAGCTGTTTTTT. The chain combines TRBV11-2 with TRBJ2-2; D is possibly TRBD2 (5 bases). The CDR3 has 15 residues. V was clipped by 6 bases and J by 3 bases, with 14 bases between them. Germline V gene lookup returns CDR1 SGHAT and CDR2 FQNNGV.

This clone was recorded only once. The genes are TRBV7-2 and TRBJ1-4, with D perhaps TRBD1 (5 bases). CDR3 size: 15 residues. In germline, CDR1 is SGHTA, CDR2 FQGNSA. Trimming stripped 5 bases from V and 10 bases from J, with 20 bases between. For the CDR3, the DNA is TGTGCCAGCAGCCTCGGGGGTGGCAGGGAAAGAAAACTGTTTTTT. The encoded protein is CASSLGGGRERKLFF.

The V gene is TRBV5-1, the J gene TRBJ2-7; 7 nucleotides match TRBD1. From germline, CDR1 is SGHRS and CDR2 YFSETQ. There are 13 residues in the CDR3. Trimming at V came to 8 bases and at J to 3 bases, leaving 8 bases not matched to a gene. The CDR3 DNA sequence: TGCGCCAGTACACGGACAGGAGACTACGAGCAGTACTTC. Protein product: CASTRTGDYEQYF.

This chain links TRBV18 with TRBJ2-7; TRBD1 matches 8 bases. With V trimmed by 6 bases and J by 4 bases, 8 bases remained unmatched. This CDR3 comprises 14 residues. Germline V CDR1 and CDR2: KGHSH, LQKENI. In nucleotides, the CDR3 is TGTGCCAGCTCGGTCCGGACAGGGACGTACGAGCAGTACTTC. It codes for CASSVRTGTYEQYF.

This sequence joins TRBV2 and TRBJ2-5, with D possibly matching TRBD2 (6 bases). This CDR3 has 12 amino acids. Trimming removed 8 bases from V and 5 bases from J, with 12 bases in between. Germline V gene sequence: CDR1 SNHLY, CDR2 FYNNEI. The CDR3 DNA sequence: TGTGCCAGCGGAGGGGCATTGGAGACCCAGTACTTC. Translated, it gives CASGGALETQYF.

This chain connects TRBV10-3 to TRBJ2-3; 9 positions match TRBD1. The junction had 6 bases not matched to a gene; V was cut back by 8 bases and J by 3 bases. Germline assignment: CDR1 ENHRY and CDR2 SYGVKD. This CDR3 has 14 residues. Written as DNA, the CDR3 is TGTGCCATCGGACAGGACAGGGGAACAGATACGCAGTATTTT. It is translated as CAIGQDRGTDTQYF.

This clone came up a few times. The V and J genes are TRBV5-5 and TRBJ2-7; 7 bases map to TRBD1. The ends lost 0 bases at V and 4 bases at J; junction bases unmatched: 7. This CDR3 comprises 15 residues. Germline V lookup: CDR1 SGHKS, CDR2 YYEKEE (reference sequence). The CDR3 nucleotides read TGTGCCAGCAGCTTGGCCCCGGGACAGATGTACGAGCAGTACTTC. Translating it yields CASSLAPGQMYEQYF.

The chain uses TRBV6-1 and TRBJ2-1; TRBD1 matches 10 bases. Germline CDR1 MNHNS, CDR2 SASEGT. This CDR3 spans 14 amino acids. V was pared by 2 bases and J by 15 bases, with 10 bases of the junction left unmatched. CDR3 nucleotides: TGTGCCAGCAGTGAATTCGGGGGACAGGGGATCGCGTTCTTC. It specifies CASSEFGGQGIAFF.

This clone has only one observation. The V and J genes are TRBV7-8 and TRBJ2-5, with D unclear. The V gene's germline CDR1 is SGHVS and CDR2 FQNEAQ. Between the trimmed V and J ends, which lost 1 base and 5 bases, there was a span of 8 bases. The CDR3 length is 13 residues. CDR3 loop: CASSLGRMETQYF. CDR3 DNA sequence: TGTGCCAGCAGCTTAGGCAGGATGGAGACCCAGTACTTC.

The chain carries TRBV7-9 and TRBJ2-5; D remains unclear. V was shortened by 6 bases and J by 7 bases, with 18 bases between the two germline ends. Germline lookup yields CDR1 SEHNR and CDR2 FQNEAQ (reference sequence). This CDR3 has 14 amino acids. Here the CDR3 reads CASSQNTVIGTQYF. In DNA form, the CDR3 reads TGTGCCAGCAGTCAAAATACGGTAATTGGGACCCAGTACTTC.

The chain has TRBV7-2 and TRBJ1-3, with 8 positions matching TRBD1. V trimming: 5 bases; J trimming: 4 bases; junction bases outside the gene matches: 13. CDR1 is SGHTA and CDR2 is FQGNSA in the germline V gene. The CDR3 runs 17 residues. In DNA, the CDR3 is TGTGCCAGCAGCCCTACAGGGGGTTTGTTGTGGGGAAACACCATATATTTT. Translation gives CASSPTGGLLWGNTIYF.

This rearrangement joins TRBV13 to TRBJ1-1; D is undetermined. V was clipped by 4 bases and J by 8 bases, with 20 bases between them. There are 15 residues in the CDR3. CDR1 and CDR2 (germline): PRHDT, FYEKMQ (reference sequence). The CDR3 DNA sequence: TGTGCCAGCAGCTCCCGCATCCGGCCCTTCGGGGAAGCTTTCTTT. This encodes CASSSRIRPFGEAFF.

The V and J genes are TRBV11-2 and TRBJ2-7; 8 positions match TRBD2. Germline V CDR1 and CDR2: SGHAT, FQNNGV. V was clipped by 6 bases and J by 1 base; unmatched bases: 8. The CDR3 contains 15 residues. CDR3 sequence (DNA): TGTGCCAGCAGACCAAAAGCGGGGGCGTCCTACGAGCAGTACTTC. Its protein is CASRPKAGASYEQYF.

The CDR3 DNA sequence: TGTGCCAGCAGCCAACAGAGAACCTACGAGCAGTACTTC. This gives the protein CASSQQRTYEQYF. V is TRBV7-8 and J is TRBJ2-7; no firm D call. V was shortened by 5 bases and J by 2 bases, with 10 bases between the two germline ends. The V gene's germline CDR1 is SGHVS and CDR2 FQNEAQ. The CDR3 runs 13 residues.

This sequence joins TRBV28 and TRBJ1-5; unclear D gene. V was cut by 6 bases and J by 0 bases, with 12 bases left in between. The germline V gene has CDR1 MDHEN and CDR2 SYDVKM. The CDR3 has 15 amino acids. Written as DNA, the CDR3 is TGTGCCAGCAGAACTTCAACGGGTAGCAATCAGCCCCAGCATTTT. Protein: CASRTSTGSNQPQHF. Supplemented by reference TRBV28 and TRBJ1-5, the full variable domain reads DVKVTQSSRYLVKRTGEKVFLECVQDMDHENMFWYRQDPGLGLRLIYFSYDVKMKEKGDIPEGYSVSREKKERFSLILESASTNQTSMYLCASRTSTGSNQPQHFGDGTRLSIL.

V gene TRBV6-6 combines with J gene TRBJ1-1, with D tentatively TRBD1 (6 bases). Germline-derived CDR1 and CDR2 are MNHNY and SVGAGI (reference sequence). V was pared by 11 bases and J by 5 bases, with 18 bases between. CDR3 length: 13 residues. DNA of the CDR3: TGTGCCGGTTCTACAGGGACGGGGACTGAAGCTTTCTTT. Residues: CAGSTGTGTEAFF.

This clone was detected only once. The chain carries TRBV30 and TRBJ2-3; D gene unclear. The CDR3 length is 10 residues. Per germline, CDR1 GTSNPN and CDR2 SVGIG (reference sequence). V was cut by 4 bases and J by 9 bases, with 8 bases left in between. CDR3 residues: CAWNRVTQYF. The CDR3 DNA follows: TGTGCCTGGAATCGCGTCACGCAGTATTTT.

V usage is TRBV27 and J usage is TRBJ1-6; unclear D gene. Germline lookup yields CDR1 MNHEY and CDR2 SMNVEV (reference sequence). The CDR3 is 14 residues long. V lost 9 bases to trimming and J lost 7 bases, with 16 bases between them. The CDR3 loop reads CASKLVMQNSPLHF. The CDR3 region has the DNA TGTGCCAGTAAACTGGTCATGCAAAATTCACCCCTCCACTTT.

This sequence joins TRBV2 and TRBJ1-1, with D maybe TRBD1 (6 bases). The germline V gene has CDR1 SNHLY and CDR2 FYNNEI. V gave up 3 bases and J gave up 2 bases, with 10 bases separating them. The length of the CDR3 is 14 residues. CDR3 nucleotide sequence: TGTGCCAGCAGTGATTGGGGGCTAAACACTGAAGCTTTCTTT. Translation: CASSDWGLNTEAFF.

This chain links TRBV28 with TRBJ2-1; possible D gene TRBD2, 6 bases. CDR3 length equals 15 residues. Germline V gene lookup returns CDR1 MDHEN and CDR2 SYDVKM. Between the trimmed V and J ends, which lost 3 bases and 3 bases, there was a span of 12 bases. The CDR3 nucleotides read TGTGCCAGCAGTTTGACCTTGGGGGGCTACAATGAGCAGTTCTTC. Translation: CASSLTLGGYNEQFF.

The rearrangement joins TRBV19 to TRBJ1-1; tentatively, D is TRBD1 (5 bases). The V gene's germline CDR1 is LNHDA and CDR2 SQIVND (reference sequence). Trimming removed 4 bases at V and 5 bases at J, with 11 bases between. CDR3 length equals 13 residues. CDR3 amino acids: CASSTGGDTEAFF. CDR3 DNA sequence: TGTGCCAGTAGTACCGGGGGGGATACTGAAGCTTTCTTT.

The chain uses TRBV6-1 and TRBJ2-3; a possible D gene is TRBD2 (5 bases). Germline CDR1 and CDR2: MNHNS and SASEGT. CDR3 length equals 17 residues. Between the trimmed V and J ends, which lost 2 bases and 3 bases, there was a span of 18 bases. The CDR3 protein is CASSETFRGSATDTQYF. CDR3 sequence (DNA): TGTGCCAGCAGTGAAACATTCCGTGGGAGTGCGACAGATACGCAGTATTTT.

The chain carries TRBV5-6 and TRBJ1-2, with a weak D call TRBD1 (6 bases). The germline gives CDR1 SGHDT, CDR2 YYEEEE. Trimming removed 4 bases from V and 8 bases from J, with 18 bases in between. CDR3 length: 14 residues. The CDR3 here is CASSIQLDRRGYTF. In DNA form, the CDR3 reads TGTGCCAGCAGCATCCAACTGGACAGACGGGGCTACACCTTC.

The CDR3 protein is CASSLLTVDEQFF. The CDR3 nucleotides read TGTGCCAGCAGCTTATTAACAGTGGATGAGCAGTTCTTC. V is TRBV11-2 and J is TRBJ2-1; D not resolved. V lost 2 bases and J lost 8, with 10 bases in between. The CDR3 is made up of 13 amino acids. Germline CDR1 is SGHAT and CDR2 is FQNNGV.

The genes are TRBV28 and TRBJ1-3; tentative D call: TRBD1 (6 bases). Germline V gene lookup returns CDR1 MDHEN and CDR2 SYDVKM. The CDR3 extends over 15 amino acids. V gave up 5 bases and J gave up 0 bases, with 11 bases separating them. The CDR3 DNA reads TGTGCCAGCAGTCCAAGACAGGTCTCTGGAAACACCATATATTTT. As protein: CASSPRQVSGNTIYF.

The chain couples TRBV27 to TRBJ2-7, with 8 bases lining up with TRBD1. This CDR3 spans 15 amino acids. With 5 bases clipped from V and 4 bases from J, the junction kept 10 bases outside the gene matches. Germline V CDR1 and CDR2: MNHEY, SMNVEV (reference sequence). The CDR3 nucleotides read TGTGCCAGCAGTCCTTGGACAGGGACGGGATACGAGCAGTACTTC. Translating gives CASSPWTGTGYEQYF.

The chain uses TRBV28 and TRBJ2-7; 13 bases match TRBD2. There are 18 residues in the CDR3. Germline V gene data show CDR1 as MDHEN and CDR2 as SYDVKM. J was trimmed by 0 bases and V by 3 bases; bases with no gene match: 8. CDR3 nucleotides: TGTGCCAGCAGTTTTCTTGGGGGGACTAGCGGGATCTCCTACGAGCAGTACTTC. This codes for CASSFLGGTSGISYEQYF.

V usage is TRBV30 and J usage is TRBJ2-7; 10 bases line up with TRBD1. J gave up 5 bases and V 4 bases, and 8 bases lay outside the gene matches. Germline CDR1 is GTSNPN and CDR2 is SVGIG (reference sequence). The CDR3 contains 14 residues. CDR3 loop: CAWTTGTGVDEQYF. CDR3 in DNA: TGTGCCTGGACGACCGGGACAGGGGTTGACGAGCAGTACTTC.

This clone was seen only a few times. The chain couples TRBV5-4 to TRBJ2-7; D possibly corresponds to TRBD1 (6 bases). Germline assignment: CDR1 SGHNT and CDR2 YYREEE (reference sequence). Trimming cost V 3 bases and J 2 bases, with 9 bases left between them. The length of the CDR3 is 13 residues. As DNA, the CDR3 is TGTGCCAGCAGCTCCGGGACAACCTACGAGCAGTACTTC. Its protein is CASSSGTTYEQYF.

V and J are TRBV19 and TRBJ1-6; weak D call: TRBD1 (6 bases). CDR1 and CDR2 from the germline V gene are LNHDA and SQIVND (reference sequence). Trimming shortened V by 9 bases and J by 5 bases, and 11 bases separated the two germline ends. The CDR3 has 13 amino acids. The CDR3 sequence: CASTGQHNSPLHF. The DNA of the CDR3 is TGTGCCAGCACCGGACAGCATAATTCACCCCTCCACTTT.